Listed below are T cell receptor beta chains from one sample, sequenced in a study of T cells in Graves' hyperthyroidism and ophthalmopathy. TCRdb redid the calling of the multiplex PCR reads with MiXCR, one entry per CDR3 protein. Of about 300,000 distinct CDR3 sequences in the sample, roughly 19% were seen once. Sequenced input: blood. The receptors originated from a man aged 45 to 65 with Graves' ophthalmopathy. The CDR3 runs from the conserved cysteine through the conserved F or W. A D gene is named only where the DNA matches it firmly. Only some rows state a clone size, as once, few, many or a class for expanded clones.

d_call,clone_size,j_call,v_call,cdr3_aa,cdr3_nt
-,-,TRBJ1-1,TRBV14,CASSQDTVWGPEAFF,TGTGCCAGCAGCCAAGATACAGTCTGGGGGCCTGAAGCTTTCTTT
-,many,TRBJ2-1,TRBV28,CASTRESVPGDEQFF,TGTGCCAGCACCCGGGAGTCTGTCCCCGGGGATGAGCAGTTCTTC
-,few,TRBJ2-4,TRBV6-2/TRBV6-3,CASREFTIAKNIQYF,TGTGCCAGCAGGGAGTTTACTATAGCCAAAAACATTCAGTACTTC
-,many,TRBJ2-5,TRBV6-1,CASSVSWASADRETQYF,TGTGCCAGCAGCGTCTCGTGGGCTAGCGCCGACAGGGAGACCCAGTACTTC
-,many,TRBJ2-7,TRBV11-2,CASNGQSYEQYF,TGTGCCAGCAATGGCCAGTCCTACGAGCAGTACTTC
TRBD1,few,TRBJ1-1,TRBV4-1,CASRAGQGGMNTEAFF,TGCGCCAGCAGAGCGGGACAGGGGGGTATGAACACTGAAGCTTTCTTT
TRBD2,few,TRBJ2-2,TRBV13,CASSLEGLAGGTGELFF,TGTGCCAGCAGCTTAGAGGGTCTAGCGGGAGGCACCGGGGAGCTGTTTTTT
-,-,TRBJ1-1,TRBV20-1,CSARLAGMNTEAFF,TGCAGTGCTAGACTGGCAGGAATGAACACTGAAGCTTTCTTT
TRBD2,many,TRBJ2-7,TRBV7-2,CASSLTSGRLYEQYF,TGTGCCAGCAGCTTAACGAGCGGGAGGCTCTACGAGCAGTACTTC
-,few,TRBJ2-3,TRBV28,CASNSFLGTGTSTDTQYF,TGTGCCAGCAATTCTTTTTTAGGAACCGGGACTAGCACAGATACGCAGTATTTT
TRBD2,-,TRBJ2-7,TRBV15,CATSRAVEREDYEQYF,TGTGCCACCAGCAGAGCCGTCGAGCGGGAGGACTACGAGCAGTACTTC
TRBD2,many,TRBJ2-7,TRBV29-1,CSVRTSGRAEQYF,TGCAGCGTTCGGACTAGCGGGAGGGCCGAGCAGTACTTC
-,many,TRBJ1-1,TRBV28,CASSSSSGRAFF,TGTGCCAGCAGTTCGTCGTCAGGGAGGGCTTTCTTT
TRBD1,few,TRBJ2-7,TRBV6-1,CASRTSGTGGYEQYF,TGTGCCAGCAGAACCTCCGGGACAGGGGGTTACGAGCAGTACTTC
-,-,TRBJ2-1,TRBV29-1,CSVASSIGSEQFF,TGCAGCGTTGCGTCTAGTATTGGGTCTGAGCAGTTCTTC
-,-,TRBJ1-4,TRBV6-1,CASSWRGGYEKLFF,TGTGCCAGCAGTTGGAGGGGAGGATATGAAAAACTGTTTTTT
-,few,TRBJ1-5,TRBV14,CASSQERGQPQHF,TGTGCCAGCAGCCAAGAGCGGGGTCAGCCCCAGCATTTT
-,many,TRBJ2-7,TRBV3-1,CASSQASGTGRTPEQYF,TGTGCCAGCAGCCAAGCCTCCGGGACTGGGAGGACTCCCGAGCAGTACTTC
-,-,TRBJ2-2,TRBV5-4,CASSPYGSLPGELFF,TGTGCCAGCAGCCCCTACGGGAGTCTCCCCGGGGAGCTGTTTTTT
TRBD1,many,TRBJ1-1,TRBV15,CATSRWTGGNTEAFF,TGTGCCACCAGCAGATGGACAGGTGGGAACACTGAAGCTTTCTTT
-,-,TRBJ2-7,TRBV29-1,CSGQQGYEQYF,TGCAGCGGACAACAGGGTTACGAGCAGTACTTC
TRBD2,few,TRBJ2-7,TRBV3-1,CASSRPRGGSSYEQYF,TGTGCCAGCAGCCGTCCGAGAGGCGGGAGCTCCTACGAGCAGTACTTC
-,many,TRBJ2-7,TRBV3-1,CASSQDRGASYEQYF,TGTGCCAGCAGCCAAGACAGGGGGGCTTCCTACGAGCAGTACTTC
-,many,TRBJ1-2,TRBV2,CASHEGGGYNYGYTF,TGTGCCAGCCACGAAGGTGGGGGGTACAACTATGGCTACACCTTC
TRBD1,few,TRBJ1-1,TRBV2,CASTLRDRNTEAFF,TGTGCCAGCACCCTCCGGGACAGAAACACTGAAGCTTTCTTT
TRBD2,-,TRBJ2-7,TRBV6-2/TRBV6-3,CAGRGSGDEQYF,TGTGCCGGCAGGGGTAGCGGGGACGAGCAGTACTTC
-,-,TRBJ2-2,TRBV15,CATSREGSPNTGELFF,TGTGCCACCAGCAGAGAAGGGTCCCCGAACACCGGGGAGCTGTTTTTT
TRBD1,few,TRBJ1-4,TRBV5-1,CASSGTGGTNEKLFF,TGCGCCAGCAGCGGGACAGGGGGAACTAATGAAAAACTGTTTTTT
TRBD2,many,TRBJ2-3,TRBV20-1,CSAPRLEREIDTQYF,TGCAGTGCACCCCGATTAGAGCGGGAGATAGATACGCAGTATTTT
-,many,TRBJ1-1,TRBV27,CASSPARTNTEAFF,TGTGCCAGCAGTCCCGCACGGACGAACACTGAAGCTTTCTTT
TRBD1,-,TRBJ1-2,TRBV20-1,CSARRTGGLYGYTF,TGCAGTGCTAGGAGGACAGGAGGTCTTTATGGCTACACCTTC
-,-,TRBJ2-7,TRBV4-2,CASSPQGAGAYEQYF,TGTGCCAGCAGCCCCCAAGGGGCAGGGGCCTACGAGCAGTACTTC
-,-,TRBJ1-1,TRBV6-1,CASRYQGNTEAFF,TGTGCCAGCCGGTACCAGGGGAATACTGAAGCTTTCTTT
-,few,TRBJ2-2,TRBV5-1,CASSPGGIRGFGELFF,TGCGCCAGCAGCCCCGGTGGGATACGCGGGTTCGGGGAGCTGTTTTTT
-,many,TRBJ2-3,TRBV11-2,CASRLTRSRPDTQYF,TGTGCCAGCAGACTAACCCGGTCTAGGCCAGATACGCAGTATTTT
TRBD1,many,TRBJ1-5,TRBV30,CAWRRTGPNQPQHF,TGTGCCTGGCGAAGGACAGGGCCCAATCAGCCCCAGCATTTT
-,many,TRBJ2-2,TRBV11-2,CASSLMVDTGELFF,TGTGCCAGCAGCTTAATGGTAGACACCGGGGAGCTGTTTTTT
TRBD1,-,TRBJ1-5,TRBV19,CASTAQDRGHQPQHF,TGTGCCAGTACCGCCCAGGACAGGGGGCATCAGCCCCAGCATTTT
-,many,TRBJ2-2,TRBV7-7,CASSQEGITGELFF,TGTGCTAGCAGCCAGGAGGGGATCACCGGGGAGCTGTTTTTT
-,few,TRBJ1-5,TRBV7-9,CASSSDDMPNQPQHF,TGTGCCAGCAGCTCGGACGACATGCCCAATCAGCCCCAGCATTTT
-,few,TRBJ1-2,TRBV12-3/TRBV12-4,CASSGPGSSGYTF,TGTGCCAGCTCCGGACCGGGATCCAGTGGCTACACCTTC
-,many,TRBJ1-4,TRBV3-1,CASSRQSNEKLFF,TGTGCCAGCAGCCGGCAGAGTAATGAAAAACTGTTTTTT
TRBD2,many,TRBJ2-5,TRBV12-3/TRBV12-4,CASSQREAPGTQYF,TGTGCCAGCAGCCAGCGGGAGGCCCCGGGGACCCAGTACTTC
TRBD2,few,TRBJ2-2,TRBV7-6,CASSARRLAENTGELFF,TGTGCCAGCAGCGCAAGGCGTCTAGCGGAGAACACCGGGGAGCTGTTTTTT